This TCR beta chain appears in the sequencing data of a study of human T cells and chemical hapten exposure. Study results and limitations: Controls had significantly fewer large CDR3 similarity clusters than were formed by expanded TCRs.

Time point of the sample: pre-sensitization, week 0. Treatment specified: therapeutic diphenylcyclopropenone sensitization with weekly scalp DPC. The trim removed 8 bases at V and 5 bases at J, leaving 6 bases unmatched. CDR3 length: 13 residues. CDR1 SGHVS and CDR2 FNYEAQ come from the germline V gene. This clonotype was detected ten times or more. Its antigen is still unknown. MiXCR was run by TCRdb on the RACE reads, yielding one entry per CDR3 protein. The table has 80,000 to 100,000 distinct CDR3 sequences, approximately 11% seen once. The receptor was derived from a woman aged 55-69 years with alopecia areata. Some clones in this sample may be carry-over from other donors' samples. The sequences come from whole blood, collected in connection with sensitization to the hapten diphenylcyclopropenone (DPC). The chain joins TRBV7-6 to TRBJ1-1; 9 nucleotides line up with TRBD1. DNA for the CDR3: TGTGCCAGCTCAGGACAGGGGCGGACTGAAGCTTTCTTT. It encodes CASSGQGRTEAFF. Full variable domain (missing parts from reference TRBV7-6 and TRBJ1-1): GAGVSQSPRYKVTKRGQDVALRCDPISGHVSLYWYRQALGQGPEFLTYFNYEAQQDKSGLPNDRFSAERPEGSISTLTIQRTEQRDSAMYRCASSGQGRTEAFFGQGTRLTVV.